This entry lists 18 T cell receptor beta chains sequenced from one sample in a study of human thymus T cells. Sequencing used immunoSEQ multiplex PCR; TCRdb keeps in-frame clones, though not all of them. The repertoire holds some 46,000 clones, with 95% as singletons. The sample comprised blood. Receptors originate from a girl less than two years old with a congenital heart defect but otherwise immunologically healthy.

The CDR3 bases are TGCAGCGTTGTCGCAGGGGGTGAGACCCAGTACTTC. This codes for CSVVAGGETQYF. V and J are TRBV29-1 and TRBJ2-5; 7 bases align to TRBD1. The junction had 4 bases not matched to a gene; V was cut back by 4 bases and J by 5 bases. The CDR3 has 12 amino acids. Germline CDR1 SQVTM, CDR2 ANQGSEA.

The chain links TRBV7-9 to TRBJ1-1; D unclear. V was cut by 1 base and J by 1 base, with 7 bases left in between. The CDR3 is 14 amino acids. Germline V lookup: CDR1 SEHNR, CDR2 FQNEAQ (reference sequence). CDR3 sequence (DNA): TGTGCCAGCAGCTTAGAGTGGGCGAACACTGAAGCTTTCTTT. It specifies CASSLEWANTEAFF.

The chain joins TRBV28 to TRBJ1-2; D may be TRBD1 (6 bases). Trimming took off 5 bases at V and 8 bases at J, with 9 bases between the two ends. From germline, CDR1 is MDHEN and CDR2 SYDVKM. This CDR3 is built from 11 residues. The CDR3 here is CASSEDSGYTF. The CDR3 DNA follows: TGTGCCAGCAGTGAGGACAGCGGCTACACCTTC.

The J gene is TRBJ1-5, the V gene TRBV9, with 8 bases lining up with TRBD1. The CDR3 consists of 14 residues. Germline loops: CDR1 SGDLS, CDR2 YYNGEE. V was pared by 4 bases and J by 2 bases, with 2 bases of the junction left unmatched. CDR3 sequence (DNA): TGTGCCAGCAGCTCGACAGGGGGCAATCAGCCCCAGCATTTT. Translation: CASSSTGGNQPQHF.

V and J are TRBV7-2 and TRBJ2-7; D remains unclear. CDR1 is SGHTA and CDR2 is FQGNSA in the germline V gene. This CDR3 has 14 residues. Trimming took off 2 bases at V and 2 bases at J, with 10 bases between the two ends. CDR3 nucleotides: TGTGCCAGCAGCTTAATGGGGTTTACCTACGAGCAGTACTTC. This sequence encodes CASSLMGFTYEQYF.

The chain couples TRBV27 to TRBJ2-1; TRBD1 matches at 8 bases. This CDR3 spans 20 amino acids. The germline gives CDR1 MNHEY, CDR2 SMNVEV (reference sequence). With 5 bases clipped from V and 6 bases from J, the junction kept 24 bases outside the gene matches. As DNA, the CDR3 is TGTGCCAGCAGTCAAACATCCATCAAAGTCGGGACAGGCCCCGTCAATGAGCAGTTCTTC. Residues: CASSQTSIKVGTGPVNEQFF.

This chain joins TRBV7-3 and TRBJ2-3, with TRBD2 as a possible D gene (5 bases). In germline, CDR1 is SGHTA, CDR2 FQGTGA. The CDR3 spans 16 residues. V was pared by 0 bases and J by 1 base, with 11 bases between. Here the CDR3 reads CASSLTGIGGTDTQYF. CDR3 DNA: TGTGCCAGCAGCTTAACAGGGATCGGGGGCACAGATACGCAGTATTTT. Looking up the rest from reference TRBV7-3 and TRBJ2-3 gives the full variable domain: GAGVSQTPSNKVTEKGKYVELRCDPISGHTALYWYRQSLGQGPEFLIYFQGTGAADDSGLPNDRFFAVRPEGSVSTLKIQRTERGDSAVYLCASSLTGIGGTDTQYFGPGTRLTVL.

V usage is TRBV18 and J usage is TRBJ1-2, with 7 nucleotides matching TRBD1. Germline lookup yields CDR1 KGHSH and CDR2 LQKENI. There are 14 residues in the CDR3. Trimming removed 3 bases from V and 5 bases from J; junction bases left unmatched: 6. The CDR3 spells CASSPSGQLYGYTF. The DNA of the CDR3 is TGTGCCAGCTCACCTTCGGGACAGCTTTATGGCTACACCTTC.

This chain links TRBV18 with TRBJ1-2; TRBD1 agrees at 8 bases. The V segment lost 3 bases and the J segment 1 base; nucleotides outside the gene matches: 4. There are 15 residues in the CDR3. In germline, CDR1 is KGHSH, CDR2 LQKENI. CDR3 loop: CASSPMDRVNYGYTF. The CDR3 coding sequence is TGTGCCAGCTCACCTATGGACAGGGTTAACTATGGCTACACCTTC.

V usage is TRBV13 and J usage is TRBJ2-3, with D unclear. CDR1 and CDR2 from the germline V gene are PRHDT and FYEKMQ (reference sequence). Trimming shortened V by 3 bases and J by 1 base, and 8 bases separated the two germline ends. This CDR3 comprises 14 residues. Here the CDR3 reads CASSFQDRTDTQYF. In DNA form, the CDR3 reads TGTGCCAGCAGCTTCCAGGATCGCACAGATACGCAGTATTTT.

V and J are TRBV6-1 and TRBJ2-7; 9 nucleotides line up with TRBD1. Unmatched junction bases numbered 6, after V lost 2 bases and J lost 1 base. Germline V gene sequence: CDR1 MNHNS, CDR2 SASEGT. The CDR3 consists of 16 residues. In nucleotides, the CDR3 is TGTGCCAGCAGTGAACCACAGGGGGCCTTTTCCTACGAGCAGTACTTC. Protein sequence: CASSEPQGAFSYEQYF.

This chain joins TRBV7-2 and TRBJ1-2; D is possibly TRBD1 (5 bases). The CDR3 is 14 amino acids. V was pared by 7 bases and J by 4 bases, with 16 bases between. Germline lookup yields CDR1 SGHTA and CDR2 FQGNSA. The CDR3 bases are TGTGCCAGCAATCACGGGGGGGGAGGCTATGGCTACACCTTC. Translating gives CASNHGGGGYGYTF.

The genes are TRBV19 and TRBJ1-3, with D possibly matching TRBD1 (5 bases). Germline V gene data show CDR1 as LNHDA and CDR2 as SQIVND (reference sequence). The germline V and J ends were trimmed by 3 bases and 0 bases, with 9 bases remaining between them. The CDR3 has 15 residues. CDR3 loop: CASSIGQDSGNTIYF. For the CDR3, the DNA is TGTGCCAGTAGTATCGGACAAGACTCTGGAAACACCATATATTTT.

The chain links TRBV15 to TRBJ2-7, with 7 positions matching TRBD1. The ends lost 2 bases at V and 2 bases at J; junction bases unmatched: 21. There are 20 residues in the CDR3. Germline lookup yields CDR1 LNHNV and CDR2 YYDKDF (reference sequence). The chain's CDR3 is CATSRLNGGQWAPTPYEQYF. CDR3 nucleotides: TGTGCCACCAGCAGACTTAATGGGGGACAGTGGGCTCCTACTCCCTACGAGCAGTACTTC.

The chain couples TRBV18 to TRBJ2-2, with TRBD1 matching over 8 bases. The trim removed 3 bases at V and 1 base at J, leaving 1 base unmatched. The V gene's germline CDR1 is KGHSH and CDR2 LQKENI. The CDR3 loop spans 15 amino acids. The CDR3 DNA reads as TGTGCCAGCTCACCTGGGACAGGGAACACCGGGGAGCTGTTTTTT. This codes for CASSPGTGNTGELFF.

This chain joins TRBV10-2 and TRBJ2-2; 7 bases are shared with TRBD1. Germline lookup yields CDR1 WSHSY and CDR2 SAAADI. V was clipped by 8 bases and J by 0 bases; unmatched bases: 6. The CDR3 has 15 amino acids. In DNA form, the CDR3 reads TGCGCCAGCCTATCGACAGGGACGAACACCGGGGAGCTGTTTTTT. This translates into CASLSTGTNTGELFF.

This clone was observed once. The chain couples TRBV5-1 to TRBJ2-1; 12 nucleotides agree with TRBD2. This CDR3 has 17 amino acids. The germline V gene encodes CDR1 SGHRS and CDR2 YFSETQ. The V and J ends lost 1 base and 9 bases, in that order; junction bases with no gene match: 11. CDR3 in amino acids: CASSLLLAGGHGSEQFF. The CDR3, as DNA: TGCGCCAGCAGCTTGCTCCTAGCGGGAGGGCATGGTAGTGAGCAGTTCTTC.

The CDR3 DNA reads as TGTGCCAGCACCCACTATGGGACAGTCTACGAGCAGTACTTC. Translating gives CASTHYGTVYEQYF. The V call is TRBV6-6, the J call TRBJ2-7, with 7 nucleotides matching TRBD1. V shed 7 bases and J 3 bases; nucleotides not matched to a gene: 9. There are 14 residues in the CDR3. The germline V gene has CDR1 MNHNY and CDR2 SVGAGI (reference sequence).